This T cell receptor (beta chain) was identified in a study of blood T cell repertoires in COVID-19. Trimming stripped 4 bases from V and 5 bases from J, with 23 bases between. Germline assignment: CDR1 MGHRA and CDR2 YSYEKL. The CDR3 runs 17 residues. Authors' analysis steps: The authors estimated nucleated cell counts from reference gene primer amplification. Produced via immunoSEQ multiplex PCR; TCRdb's table is partial and in-frame only. V, J and clone size were drawn from that table, and D and trimming were deduced from the DNA. The table shows under 250,000 clones, with more than 70% occurring only once. While infection was still active, Seattle patients were enrolled and then followed longitudinally.

V is TRBV4-1 and J is TRBJ2-5; D call uncertain. The TCR sequence derives from a woman in her 30s with COVID-19, enrolled during active disease. The sample taken for sequencing was peripheral blood. As DNA, the CDR3 is TGCGCCAGCAGCCCGTCCCCGGGTAGTAGCATATGGGAGACCCAGTACTTC. It codes for CASSPSPGSSIWETQYF.